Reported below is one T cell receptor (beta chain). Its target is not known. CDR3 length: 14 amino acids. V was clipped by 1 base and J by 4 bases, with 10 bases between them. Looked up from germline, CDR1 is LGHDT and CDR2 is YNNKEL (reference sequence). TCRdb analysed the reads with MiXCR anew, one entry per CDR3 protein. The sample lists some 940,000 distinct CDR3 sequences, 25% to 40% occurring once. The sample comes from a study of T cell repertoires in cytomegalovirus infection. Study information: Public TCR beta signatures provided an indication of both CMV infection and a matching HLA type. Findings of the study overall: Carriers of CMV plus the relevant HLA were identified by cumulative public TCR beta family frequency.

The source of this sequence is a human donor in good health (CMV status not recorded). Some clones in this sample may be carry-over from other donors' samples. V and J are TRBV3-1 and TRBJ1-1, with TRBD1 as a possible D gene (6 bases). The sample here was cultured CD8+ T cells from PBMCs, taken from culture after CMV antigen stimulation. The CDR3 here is CASSQGGGFTEAFF. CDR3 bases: TGTGCCAGCAGCCAAGGAGGGGGGTTCACTGAAGCTTTCTTT.